Below are 8 T cell receptor beta chains sequenced from a single sample in a study of kidney transplant recipient with SARS-CoV-2 infection. In TCRdb, the reads were re-called with MiXCR into one record per CDR3 protein. The repertoire includes 200,000 to 250,000 distinct CDR3 sequences, roughly 26% of them detected once, and less than 8.5% sits in the top ten. The sample was a blood sample, taken at baseline and between days 110 and 120 from a kidney transplant recipient. The receptors come from a male patient between 25 and 40 years old who had COVID-19 and was a kidney transplant recipient. Among the T cells, some may be from the graft donor.

This clonotype has more than one count but fewer than ten. The V and J genes are TRBV6-4 and TRBJ1-2, with D hard to call. Germline CDR1 and CDR2: MRHNA and SNTAGT. The CDR3 contains 17 residues. Trimming stripped 4 bases from V and 4 bases from J, with 22 bases between. CDR3 residues: CASSVDISHGKTYGYTF. CDR3 coding DNA: TGTGCCAGCAGTGTTGATATCTCACACGGAAAGACCTATGGCTACACCTTC.

This clonotype was seen repeatedly, ten times or more. This chain links TRBV15 with TRBJ1-1; possible D gene TRBD1, 6 bases. CDR3 size: 13 residues. V was cut by 4 bases and J by 4 bases, with 10 bases left in between. From germline, CDR1 is LNHNV and CDR2 YYDKDF (reference sequence). CDR3 coding DNA: TGTGCCACCAGCACGGACAGAACCACTGAAGCTTTCTTT. Protein sequence: CATSTDRTTEAFF.

This clonotype was observed once. This may be a read error: a much more frequent sequence differs by one nucleotide. The rearrangement uses TRBV7-9 and TRBJ2-3, with D possibly being TRBD1 or TRBD2 (6 bases each). The CDR3 consists of 15 residues. The germline CDR1 and CDR2 sequences are SEHNR and FQNEAQ (reference sequence). CDR3 nucleotides: TGTGCCAGCAGCTTAGTTTCCGGGGGCACAGATACGCGGTATTTT. Its translation: CASSLVSGGTDTRYF.

This clonotype was counted many times. The J gene is TRBJ2-1, the V gene TRBV2, with D possibly matching TRBD2 (6 bases). This CDR3 has 12 residues. Germline-derived CDR1 and CDR2 are SNHLY and FYNNEI. V was cut by 5 bases and J by 10 bases, with 12 bases left in between. In DNA form, the CDR3 reads TGTGCCAGCAGTCTGAGGGGAGGAGAGCAGTTCTTC. This translates into CASSLRGGEQFF.

The rearrangement joins TRBV19 to TRBJ1-1; 10 bases are a match to TRBD1. Losses at the gene ends were 9 bases for V and 6 bases for J; bases not matched to a gene: 4. The V gene's germline CDR1 is LNHDA and CDR2 SQIVND (reference sequence). This CDR3 spans 12 amino acids. The DNA of the CDR3 is TGTGCCAGCCGTGACAGGGGGCCTGAAGCTTTCTTT. Its protein product is CASRDRGPEAFF.

About this clonotype itself: A much bigger clone sits one base away, suggesting this may be a read error. This rearrangement joins TRBV8-2 to TRBJ1-2. TRBV8-2 constitutes a pseudogene. The CDR3 spans 16 residues. CDR3 nucleotide sequence: TGTGGCAGTGAGCCTACTGATAGCCGAAAGACCTATGGCTACACCTTC. As protein: CGSEPTDSRKTYGYTF.

Regarding this clonotype: Being one base from a much bigger clone, this may be a read error. This rearrangement joins TRBV20-1 to TRBJ1-2; 8 bases map to TRBD1. Looked up from germline, CDR1 is DFQATT and CDR2 is SNEGSKA (reference sequence). With V trimmed by 1 base and J by 8 bases, 6 bases remained unmatched. CDR3 length equals 13 residues. This CDR3 is CSARGQGAKGYTF. CDR3 sequence (DNA): TGCAGTGCTAGAGGTCAGGGGGCGAAGGGCTACACCTTC.

As regards this clonotype: Its ends do not fully match the called genes, so a read error is possible. The gene calls are TRBV3-1 and TRBJ2-5, with D uncertain. The CDR3 extends over 17 amino acids. CDR1 and CDR2 from the germline V gene are LGHDT and YNNKEL (reference sequence). The CDR3 nucleotides read TGTGCCAGCAGCGAGCACAATCCCATTTCTTTCTCTGAGACCCAGCACTTC. Translated, it gives CASSEHNPISFSETQHF.